The 30 T cell receptor beta chains presented below share a single source sample, sequenced in a study of blood T cell repertoires in COVID-19. Here immunoSEQ multiplex PCR was the method, and the copy in TCRdb shows in-frame clones only, minus some. The sample carries about 74,000 clones, 75% recorded once. The sample was peripheral blood. These receptor sequences come from a man between 65 and 79 years old with acute or convalescent COVID-19.

The rearrangement joins TRBV2 to TRBJ2-1, with 9 bases identical to TRBD1. The CDR3 is 14 amino acids. Per germline, CDR1 SNHLY and CDR2 FYNNEI. V shed 6 bases, J shed 8 bases, and the junction held 8 bases outside the gene matches. The CDR3 loop is CASRRTGVVDEQFF. The CDR3 DNA sequence: TGTGCCAGCAGAAGGACAGGGGTGGTAGATGAGCAGTTCTTC. Drawing the rest from reference TRBV2 and TRBJ2-1, the complete variable domain is EPEVTQTPSHQVTQMGQEVILRCVPISNHLYFYWYRQILGQKVEFLVSFYNNEISEKSEIFDDQFSVERPDGSNFTLKIRSTKLEDSAMYFCASRRTGVVDEQFFGPGTRLTVL.

This clone was counted a single time. The chain employs TRBV13 and TRBJ1-3, with D unclear. Germline V gives CDR1 PRHDT, CDR2 FYEKMQ (reference sequence). Trimming took off 1 base at V and 0 bases at J, with 13 bases between the two ends. This CDR3 is 17 amino acids long. CDR3 region: CASSLASGQRSGNTIYF. The CDR3 coding sequence is TGTGCCAGCAGCTTAGCAAGCGGCCAGCGCTCTGGAAACACCATATATTTT.

The rearrangement uses TRBV29-1 and TRBJ2-7; D might be TRBD1 (6 bases). Trimming took off 4 bases at V and 3 bases at J, with 13 bases between the two ends. The CDR3 is 13 residues long. The germline V gene encodes CDR1 SQVTM and CDR2 ANQGSEA. The CDR3 loop is CSVVTGTGYEQYF. The CDR3 DNA reads TGCAGCGTTGTAACAGGGACGGGCTACGAGCAGTACTTC.

CDR3 bases: TGTGCCAGCGCCTTCCATAGCGGGAGGTCCCAAGAGACCCAGTACTTC. Translated, it gives CASAFHSGRSQETQYF. This chain connects TRBV3-1 (or the pseudogene TRBV3-2) to TRBJ2-5; 10 positions agree with TRBD2. The V gene end was trimmed by 8 bases and the J gene end by 1 base; junction bases not matched to a gene: 10. Germline V gene data show CDR1 as LGHDT and CDR2 as YNNKEL (reference sequence). This CDR3 comprises 16 residues.

This sequence joins TRBV7-9 and TRBJ2-6; 9 positions match TRBD1. In germline, CDR1 is SEHNR, CDR2 FQNEAQ (reference sequence). The CDR3 runs 18 residues. After removal of 8 bases from V and 0 bases from J, the junction contained 11 bases not matched to a gene. The CDR3 region is CASFGQGRVHSGANVLTF. The CDR3, as DNA: TGTGCCAGCTTCGGACAGGGGAGGGTTCACTCTGGGGCCAACGTCCTGACTTTC. The entire variable domain, with the rest obtained from reference TRBV7-9 and TRBJ2-6, is as follows: DTGVSQNPRHKITKRGQNVTFRCDPISEHNRLYWYRQTLGQGPEFLTYFQNEAQLEKSRLLSDRFSAERPKGSFSTLEIQRTEQGDSAMYLCASFGQGRVHSGANVLTFGAGSRLTVL.

The chain uses TRBV5-1 and TRBJ2-2, with TRBD1 identical over 9 bases. Per the germline V gene, CDR1 is SGHRS and CDR2 is YFSETQ. The J segment lost 3 bases and the V segment lost 4 bases, leaving 4 bases of the junction unmatched. This CDR3 contains 15 residues. Here the CDR3 DNA reads TGCGCCAGCAGCCTGGACAGGGGATACACCGGGGAGCTGTTTTTT. This gives the protein CASSLDRGYTGELFF.

This clone was observed a single time. The chain is built from TRBV5-1 and TRBJ1-2; a weak D match, TRBD1 (6 bases). Trimming left V 0 bases short and J 7 bases short, with 16 bases between. The CDR3 is 15 amino acids. From germline, CDR1 is SGHRS and CDR2 YFSETQ. The CDR3 reads CASSLEQGPAGGYTF. DNA for the CDR3: TGCGCCAGCAGCTTGGAGCAGGGGCCGGCTGGTGGCTACACCTTC.

This chain joins TRBV12-3 or TRBV12-4 and TRBJ2-5; D uncertain. The CDR3 has 12 amino acids. Trimming shortened V by 4 bases and J by 5 bases, and 8 bases separated the two germline ends. The CDR3 nucleotides are TGTGCCAGCAGTTCCCGTCGGGAGACCCAGTACTTC. Protein: CASSSRRETQYF.

V gene TRBV13 combines with J gene TRBJ1-1, with a weak D call TRBD1 (6 bases). Germline V gene data show CDR1 as PRHDT and CDR2 as FYEKMQ (reference sequence). The CDR3 has 15 amino acids. The ends were cut back, 3 bases at V and 5 bases at J, with 16 bases in the middle. The chain's CDR3 is CASSFIKGVETEAFF. The CDR3 nucleotides are TGTGCCAGCAGCTTTATAAAGGGGGTGGAGACTGAAGCTTTCTTT. The full variable domain, completed using reference TRBV13 and TRBJ1-1, is AAGVIQSPRHLIKEKRETATLKCYPIPRHDTVYWYQQGPGQDPQFLISFYEKMQSDKGSIPDRFSAQQFSDYHSELNMSSLELGDSALYFCASSFIKGVETEAFFGQGTRLTVV.

The gene calls are TRBV28 and TRBJ1-2, with TRBD1 matching over 8 bases. The junction had 13 bases not matched to a gene; V was cut back by 5 bases and J by 8 bases. The CDR3 totals 15 residues. Germline CDR1 MDHEN, CDR2 SYDVKM. The CDR3 loop reads CASSLPGTGVFGYTF. The CDR3 DNA reads TGTGCCAGCAGTCTACCCGGGACAGGAGTGTTCGGCTACACCTTC.

This clone showed up just a few times. V gene TRBV3-1 (or the pseudogene TRBV3-2) combines with J gene TRBJ1-1; 9 bases are shared with TRBD1. Losses at the gene ends were 3 bases for V and 7 bases for J; bases not matched to a gene: 3. The CDR3 covers 13 residues. Germline V lookup: CDR1 LGHDT, CDR2 YNNKEL (reference sequence). This CDR3 reads CASSQGQGDEAFF. The CDR3 DNA reads as TGTGCCAGCAGCCAGGGACAGGGAGATGAAGCTTTCTTT.

This clone was seen repeatedly, ten times or more. This rearrangement joins TRBV5-1 to TRBJ2-7; no clear D gene. Trimming cost V 0 bases and J 6 bases, with 7 bases left between them. This CDR3 contains 12 residues. CDR1 and CDR2 (germline): SGHRS, YFSETQ. CDR3 nucleotide sequence: TGCGCCAGCAGCTTGGTTGGCTCCGAGCAGTACTTC. Translated, it gives CASSLVGSEQYF.

A few counts support this clone. This rearrangement joins TRBV28 to TRBJ1-5; D perhaps matches TRBD1 (6 bases). The length of the CDR3 is 15 residues. Trimming removed 3 bases at V and 5 bases at J, with 14 bases between. Germline V CDR1 and CDR2: MDHEN, SYDVKM. In nucleotides, the CDR3 is TGTGCCAGCAGTTTGCAGCACAGGGTGGATCAGCCCCAGCATTTT. This gives the protein CASSLQHRVDQPQHF.

The J gene is TRBJ2-1, the V gene TRBV14, with 7 bases fitting TRBD2. Germline V gene lookup returns CDR1 SGHDN and CDR2 FVKESK. With 0 bases clipped from V and 7 bases from J, the junction kept 9 bases outside the gene matches. The CDR3 loop spans 16 amino acids. The CDR3: CASSQDGGVEGNEQFF. CDR3 sequence (DNA): TGTGCCAGCAGCCAAGATGGGGGGGTCGAAGGGAATGAGCAGTTCTTC.

V usage is TRBV5-1 and J usage is TRBJ1-5, with TRBD1 matching over 9 bases. V gave up 3 bases and J gave up 4 bases; unmatched junction bases: 5. The CDR3 runs 15 residues. Per germline, CDR1 SGHRS and CDR2 YFSETQ. CDR3 loop: CASSSGTGLNQPQHF. The CDR3 DNA reads as TGCGCCAGCAGCTCCGGGACAGGGTTGAATCAGCCCCAGCATTTT. Variable domain in full (rest from reference TRBV5-1 and TRBJ1-5): KAGVTQTPRYLIKTRGQQVTLSCSPISGHRSVSWYQQTPGQGLQFLFEYFSETQRNKGNFPGRFSGRQFSNSRSEMNVSTLELGDSALYLCASSSGTGLNQPQHFGDGTRLSIL.

CDR3 nucleotides: TGTGCCAGTAGTCCCCGGGATGATTACTACAATGAGCAGTTCTTC. Translating it yields CASSPRDDYYNEQFF. The chain combines TRBV19 with TRBJ2-1; TRBD2 might be the D (5 bases). Trimming shortened V by 5 bases and J by 3 bases, and 14 bases separated the two germline ends. Per the germline V gene, CDR1 is LNHDA and CDR2 is SQIVND (reference sequence). The length of the CDR3 is 15 residues.

V usage is TRBV5-4 and J usage is TRBJ2-5; 10 nucleotides align to TRBD2. V gave up 4 bases and J gave up 5 bases; unmatched junction bases: 14. Germline values: CDR1 SGHNT, CDR2 YYREEE (reference sequence). The CDR3 has 17 residues. The CDR3 nucleotides are TGTGCCAGCAGCGATTTGGATCGGCTAGCGGGAGATGAGACCCAGTACTTC. Amino acid sequence: CASSDLDRLAGDETQYF.

V and J are TRBV27 and TRBJ2-7, with 11 bases matching TRBD2. Trimming removed 8 bases from V and 3 bases from J; junction bases left unmatched: 9. The germline V gene has CDR1 MNHEY and CDR2 SMNVEV (reference sequence). The CDR3 length is 15 residues. CDR3 nucleotides: TGTGCCAGCCGGGCCCCGACTAGCGGGAACTACGAGCAGTACTTC. As protein: CASRAPTSGNYEQYF.

This clone was detected a few times. This rearrangement joins TRBV5-4 to TRBJ1-2, with D perhaps TRBD1 (5 bases). Trimming took 7 bases from V and 7 from J, leaving 17 bases between them. The CDR3 contains 13 residues. From germline, CDR1 is SGHNT and CDR2 YYREEE (reference sequence). The CDR3 reads CASRGGTSIGYTF. As DNA, the CDR3 is TGTGCCAGCCGCGGGGGGACTTCTATTGGCTACACCTTC.

This clone appeared a single time. V gene TRBV28 combines with J gene TRBJ1-2, with 8 bases lining up with TRBD1. This CDR3 has 17 amino acids. The V segment lost 8 bases and the J segment 5 bases; nucleotides outside the gene matches: 19. The germline V gene encodes CDR1 MDHEN and CDR2 SYDVKM. The DNA for the CDR3 is TGTGCCAGCCTCCAGGGGGCAGCTACCAAGTTCCAATATGGCTACACCTTC. Translation gives CASLQGAATKFQYGYTF.

The rearrangement links TRBV7-9 to TRBJ1-4; 8 bases fit TRBD1. The length of the CDR3 is 16 residues. Germline CDR1 SEHNR, CDR2 FQNEAQ (reference sequence). The ends lost 5 bases at V and 5 bases at J; junction bases unmatched: 10. The CDR3 sequence: CASSPWTGQLNEKLFF. The CDR3 nucleotides read TGTGCCAGCAGCCCTTGGACAGGGCAGCTGAATGAAAAACTGTTTTTT.

The chain carries TRBV11-2 and TRBJ1-2; TRBD1 matches 11 bases. V dropped 3 bases and J dropped 7; count of bases not matched to a gene: 7. Germline CDR1 reads SGHAT; CDR2 reads FQNNGV. This CDR3 region has 15 residues. CDR3 nucleotides: TGTGCCAGCAGCTTGGTCGGACAGGGGGCCCCTGGCTACACCTTC. It yields the protein CASSLVGQGAPGYTF. The whole variable domain, remainder taken from reference TRBV11-2 and TRBJ1-2, is EAGVAQSPRYKIIEKRQSVAFWCNPISGHATLYWYQQILGQGPKLLIQFQNNGVVDDSQLPKDRFSAERLKGVDSTLKIQPAKLEDSAVYLCASSLVGQGAPGYTFGSGTRLTVV.

The chain combines TRBV11-1 with TRBJ2-2; tentative D call: TRBD1 (5 bases). Looked up from germline, CDR1 is SGHAT and CDR2 is FQDESV (reference sequence). This CDR3 contains 16 residues. The ends were cut back, 1 base at V and 4 bases at J, with 13 bases in the middle. CDR3 DNA sequence: TGTGCCAGCAGCTTAGATGGCAGGGTGAGCACCGGGGAGCTGTTTTTT. Translating it yields CASSLDGRVSTGELFF.

The chain employs TRBV11-2 and TRBJ1-4; TRBD1 agrees at 7 bases. The V segment lost 5 bases and the J segment 5 bases; nucleotides outside the gene matches: 5. Germline values: CDR1 SGHAT, CDR2 FQNNGV. This CDR3 spans 14 amino acids. Written as DNA, the CDR3 is TGTGCCAGCAGCCAGACAGGGCTCAATGAAAAACTGTTTTTT. This encodes CASSQTGLNEKLFF.

V usage is TRBV10-3 and J usage is TRBJ2-1, with TRBD2 matching over 12 bases. J lost 3 bases, V lost 8 bases, and 2 bases had no gene match. The CDR3 sequence is 14 residues long. Per germline, CDR1 ENHRY and CDR2 SYGVKD. CDR3 residues: CAIGLAGNYNEQFF. For the CDR3, the DNA is TGTGCCATCGGACTAGCGGGAAACTACAATGAGCAGTTCTTC.

The chain combines TRBV7-2 with TRBJ1-3; TRBD1 matches 10 bases. Looked up from germline, CDR1 is SGHTA and CDR2 is FQGNSA. Trimming at V came to 5 bases and at J to 4 bases, leaving 5 bases not matched to a gene. The CDR3 has 15 residues. CDR3 sequence (DNA): TGTGCCAGCAGCCCGGGACAGGGGTACGGAAACACCATATATTTT. Protein: CASSPGQGYGNTIYF. The variable domain in full, completed from reference TRBV7-2 and TRBJ1-3, reads GAGVSQSPSNKVTEKGKDVELRCDPISGHTALYWYRQSLGQGLEFLIYFQGNSAPDKSGLPSDRFSAERTGGSVSTLTIQRTQQEDSAVYLCASSPGQGYGNTIYFGEGSWLTVV.

The chain is built from TRBV14 and TRBJ1-2, with 9 bases that match TRBD1. The CDR3 sequence is 16 residues long. V shed 4 bases, J shed 3 bases, and the junction held 9 bases outside the gene matches. Germline assignment: CDR1 SGHDN and CDR2 FVKESK. CDR3 coding DNA: TGTGCCAGCAGCCGAATCGACAGGGGGACAGACTATGGCTACACCTTC. This gives the protein CASSRIDRGTDYGYTF. Full variable domain (missing parts from reference TRBV14 and TRBJ1-2): EAGVTQFPSHSVIEKGQTVTLRCDPISGHDNLYWYRRVMGKEIKFLLHFVKESKQDESGMPNNRFLAERTGGTYSTLKVQPAELEDSGVYFCASSRIDRGTDYGYTFGSGTRLTVV.

The V and J genes are TRBV14 and TRBJ2-1; 7 bases are shared with TRBD2. In germline, CDR1 is SGHDN, CDR2 FVKESK. The CDR3 covers 14 residues. With V trimmed by 4 bases and J by 4 bases, 4 bases remained unmatched. The CDR3 bases are TGTGCCAGCAGCCTGACTAGCCCTTACAATGAGCAGTTCTTC. Its translation: CASSLTSPYNEQFF.

V usage is TRBV6-1 and J usage is TRBJ2-7, with D uncertain. V lost 2 bases and J lost 2, with 7 bases in between. The germline CDR1 and CDR2 sequences are MNHNS and SASEGT. The CDR3 is made up of 13 amino acids. The CDR3 protein is CASSEQVPYEQYF. The CDR3 nucleotides read TGTGCCAGCAGTGAACAGGTTCCCTACGAGCAGTACTTC.

This clone came up once. This chain joins TRBV11-2 and TRBJ2-1; TRBD2 is a possible D gene (5 bases). V was cut by 1 base and J by 8 bases, with 18 bases left in between. The germline CDR1 and CDR2 sequences are SGHAT and FQNNGV. The CDR3 length is 16 residues. This CDR3 is CASSLGVASFADEQFF. In DNA, the CDR3 is TGTGCCAGCAGCTTAGGAGTAGCGAGTTTTGCGGATGAGCAGTTCTTC.